The sequence of this T cell receptor beta chain was determined in a study of shared clonotypes between healthy human individuals. Looking at the study overall: The cohort had two women and a few men, ages 18 to 49.

The assay was immunoSEQ multiplex PCR, and TCRdb's table has in-frame clones only and misses some. The repertoire holds about 2,500,000 clones, just over 90% seen once, with over 0.12% in the top ten. This CDR3 is 15 amino acids long. CDR1 and CDR2 from the germline V gene are SQVTM and ANQGSEA. The V and J ends lost 6 bases and 3 bases respectively, with 21 bases between them. Of note for this clone: Its cognate antigen is unknown.

Findings and caveats of the study: Sequencing depth was a factor that was expected to affect clonotype sharing among donors.

V gene TRBV29-1 combines with J gene TRBJ2-7; a possible D gene is TRBD1 (6 bases). This sequence originates from a man younger than 35 in good health. Input material: naive CD4+ T cells sorted from blood. The subset denotes: CD45RA+ positively selected. The CDR3 is CSVRPTSWDNYEQYF. The CDR3 region has the DNA TGCAGCGTCAGACCCACTAGTTGGGACAACTACGAGCAGTACTTC.